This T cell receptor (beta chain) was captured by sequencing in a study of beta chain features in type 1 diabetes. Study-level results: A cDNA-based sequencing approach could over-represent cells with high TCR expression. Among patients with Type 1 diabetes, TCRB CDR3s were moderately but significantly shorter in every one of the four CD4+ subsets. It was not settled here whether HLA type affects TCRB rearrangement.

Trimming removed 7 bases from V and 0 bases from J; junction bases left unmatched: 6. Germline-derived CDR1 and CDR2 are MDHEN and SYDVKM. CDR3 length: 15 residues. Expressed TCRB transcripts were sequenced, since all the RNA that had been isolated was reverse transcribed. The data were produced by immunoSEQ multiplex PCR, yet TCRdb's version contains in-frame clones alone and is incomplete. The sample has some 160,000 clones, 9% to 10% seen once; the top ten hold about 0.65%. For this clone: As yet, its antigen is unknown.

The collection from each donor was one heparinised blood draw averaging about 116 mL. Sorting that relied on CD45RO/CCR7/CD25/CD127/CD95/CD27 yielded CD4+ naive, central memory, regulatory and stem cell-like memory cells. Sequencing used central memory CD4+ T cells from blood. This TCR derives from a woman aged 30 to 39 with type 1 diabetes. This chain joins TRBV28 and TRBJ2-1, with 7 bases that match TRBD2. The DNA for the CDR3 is TGTGCCAGCAAGGGTCGCGGGAGCTCCTACAATGAGCAGTTCTTC. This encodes CASKGRGSSYNEQFF.